This T cell receptor (beta chain) was observed in a study of blood T cell repertoires in COVID-19. Study at large: Samples of COVID-19 (acute and convalescent) were obtained from the United States, Italy and Spain. From T cells, B-cell-depleted T cells, or PBMCs came the material, which was cDNA or gDNA.

As handled by the study authors: Researchers report that nucleated cell counts were estimated from reference gene primer amplification. The protocol was immunoSEQ multiplex PCR, while the TCRdb copy is restricted to in-frame clones and leaves out a portion. The V and J calls and clone size were taken over from that table, and D and trimming were inferred from the DNA. The sample has over 25,000 clones; around 88% are singletons. The V gene's germline CDR1 is MNHEY and CDR2 SVGEGT. V dropped 6 bases and J dropped 1 base, with 12 bases sitting between them. The CDR3 extends over 14 amino acids. The genes are TRBV6-2 or TRBV6-3 and TRBJ1-1; the D gene is possibly TRBD1 (6 bases). This receptor was identified in a man between 65 and 85 years old with acute or convalescent COVID-19. The specimen sequenced was peripheral blood. CDR3 region: CASSEQGENTEAFF. The CDR3 DNA reads as TGTGCCAGCAGCGAACAGGGCGAGAACACTGAAGCTTTCTTT.